The present T cell receptor beta chain was sequenced within a study of blood T cell repertoires in COVID-19. Sequenced by immunoSEQ multiplex PCR; TCRdb stores in-frame clones only, minus some. This table holds 250,000 to 350,000 clones, 85% to 90% found once. The TCR comes from a woman aged 55-70 years in a cohort exposed to, infected with or recovered from COVID-19 (not recorded which). Material for sequencing was PBMCs or T cells enriched from blood (not recorded which).

CDR3 DNA: TGTGCCAGCAGCTTAACCGGGACTAGCGGGAATCGCAATGAGCAGTTCTTC. Amino acid sequence: CASSLTGTSGNRNEQFF. This rearrangement joins TRBV7-3 to TRBJ2-1; 13 bases fit TRBD2. CDR3 length: 17 residues. Per germline, CDR1 SGHTA and CDR2 FQGTGA. The ends lost 0 bases at V and 6 bases at J; junction bases unmatched: 5.